This T cell receptor beta chain was documented in a study of blood T cell repertoires in COVID-19. Study in general: Donors in the United States, Italy and Spain gave samples during acute or convalescent COVID-19. The cDNA or gDNA used as material had been derived from T cells, B-cell-depleted T cells, or PBMCs.

The V gene's germline CDR1 is MNHEY and CDR2 SVGAGI. After removal of 2 bases from V and 10 bases from J, the junction contained 5 bases not matched to a gene. The CDR3 extends over 14 amino acids. Using immunoSEQ multiplex PCR, the repertoire was profiled, and TCRdb retains in-frame clones only, with some absent. The sample has about 190,000 clones, 82% seen once. The cohort comprised adults aged about 18 to 90 years residing in approximately 25 US areas. Participants reported their clinical history, and cohort assignment relied on those reports. Sequencing used PBMCs or T cells enriched from blood (not recorded which). The chain recombines TRBV6-5 with TRBJ1-6; TRBD1 agrees at 7 bases. The TCR was taken from a woman in her fifties or sixties with acute COVID-19. The CDR3 region is CASSYDRDSSPLHF. The DNA of the CDR3 is TGTGCCAGCAGTTACGACAGGGATTCATCACCCCTCCACTTT.